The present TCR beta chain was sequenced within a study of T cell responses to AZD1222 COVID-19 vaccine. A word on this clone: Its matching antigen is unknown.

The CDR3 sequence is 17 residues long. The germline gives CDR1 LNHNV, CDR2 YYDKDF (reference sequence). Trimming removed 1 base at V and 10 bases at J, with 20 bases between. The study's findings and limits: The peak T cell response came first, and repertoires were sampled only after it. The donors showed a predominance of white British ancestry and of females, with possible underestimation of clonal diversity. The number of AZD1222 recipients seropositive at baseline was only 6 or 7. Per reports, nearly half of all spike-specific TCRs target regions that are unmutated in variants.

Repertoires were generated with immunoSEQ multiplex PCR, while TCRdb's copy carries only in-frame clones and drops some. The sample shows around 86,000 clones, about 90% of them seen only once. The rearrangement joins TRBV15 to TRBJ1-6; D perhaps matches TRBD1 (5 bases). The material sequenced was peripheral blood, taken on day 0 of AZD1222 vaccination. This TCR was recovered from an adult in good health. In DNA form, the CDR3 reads TGTGCCACCAGCAGAGGATCCATGGTAGGGGAAGGCTCACCCCTCCACTTT. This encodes CATSRGSMVGEGSPLHF.